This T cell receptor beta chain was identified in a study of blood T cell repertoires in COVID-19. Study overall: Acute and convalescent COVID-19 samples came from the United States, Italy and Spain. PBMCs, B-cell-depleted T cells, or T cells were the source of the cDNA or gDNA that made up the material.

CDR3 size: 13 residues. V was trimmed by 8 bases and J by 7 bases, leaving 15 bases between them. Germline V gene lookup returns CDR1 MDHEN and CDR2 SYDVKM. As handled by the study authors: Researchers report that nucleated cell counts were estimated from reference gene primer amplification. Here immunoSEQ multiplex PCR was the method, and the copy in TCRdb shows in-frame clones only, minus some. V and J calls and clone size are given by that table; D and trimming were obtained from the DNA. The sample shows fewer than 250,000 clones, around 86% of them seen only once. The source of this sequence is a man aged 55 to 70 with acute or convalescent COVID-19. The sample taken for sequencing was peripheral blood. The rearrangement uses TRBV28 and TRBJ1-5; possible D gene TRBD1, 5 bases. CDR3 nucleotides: TGTGCCAGCTTTGCCCAGGGTATCCAGCCCCAGCATTTT. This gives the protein CASFAQGIQPQHF.